This T cell receptor beta chain was documented in a study of blood T cell repertoires in COVID-19 (dated by TCRdb to about 2020). In terms of the full investigation: Samples covering the acute and convalescent phases of COVID-19 were provided by collaborators in the United States, Italy and Spain. The material from the prospective study consisted of cDNA or gDNA derived from T cells, B-cell-depleted T cells, or PBMCs. Subjects who had been exposed to COVID-19, were actively infected with it, or had recovered from it provided the deeply sampled blood TCRbeta repertoires that made up the dataset. The repertoires were made available in a free public database intended to serve as a resource for research on the immune response to SARS-CoV-2. The samples were drawn from two sources: the first 160 participants of the ongoing ImmuneRACE study, and over 1,000 subjects contributed by 6 global collaborators. A de-identified subject ID, COVID-19 status, age in years and sex were almost always included in the sample metadata. Where available, HLA class I and class II types were taken from metadata supplied by the sample provider and were not determined by assay-based typing.

TCRbeta CDR3 regions were amplified from genomic DNA using the immunoSEQ Assay, a bias-controlled multiplex PCR. Per the original workflow: Nucleated cell counts per sample were estimated from amplification of reference gene primers within the assay. To quantify the absolute abundance of each unique TCRbeta CDR3 rearrangement, sequence reads were collapsed and filtered. For each sample, productive Simpson clonality was calculated by taking the square root of Simpson's diversity index across productive rearrangements. TCRdb re-hosts the immuneACCESS table, in-frame sequences only. Its copies lack some clones; in the studies checked, an unresolved V gene accounts for under half of them, and the cause for the rest is not known. D and trimming were read from the DNA, whereas the V and J calls and clone size are those reported in that table. This sample lists 200,000 to 300,000 clones; around 87% were detected once. Clones ranked in the top ten supply around 2.5% of the sample.

CDR1 and CDR2 were assigned from the germline V gene (reference sequence) as LNHNV and YYDKDF. V loses 6 bases, J loses 0 bases, and the germline ends lie 11 bases apart. The CDR3 measures 15 amino acids from cysteine to phenylalanine. Only CDR3 DNA remains: 45 bases, in frame from the first base. Whole blood was collected in K2EDTA tubes by collaborating institutions according to the institutions' own protocols. Collaborator samples were shipped for TCRbeta analysis as frozen whole blood, isolated PBMCs, or DNA extracted from either sample type. Notes on this clone: Its antigen specificity is not known. The input lacks base qualities; no much larger clone sits a single base away.

Study-level results and caveats: The quantity of clinical and demographic metadata differed by source and by participant and was supplied without curation.

The receptor was isolated from a woman aged 45-60 years with acute or convalescent COVID-19. The V and J genes are TRBV15 and TRBJ1-4, with the D gene uncertain. What was sequenced was peripheral blood. The CDR3 region has the sequence CATRAGEATNEKLFF. The nucleotide sequence is given as TGTGCCACCAGAGCAGGTGAAGCAACTAATGAAAAACTGTTTTTT.